Below, 14 T cell receptor beta chains from the same sample are listed, as sequenced in a study of blood T cell repertoires in COVID-19. Measured with immunoSEQ multiplex PCR; TCRdb has only the in-frame clones, and not every one. This sample has 71,000 or so clones, with around 79% found just once. The sequenced material came from peripheral blood. All receptors derive from a man aged 50 to 60 with acute or convalescent COVID-19.

The chain links TRBV10-3 to TRBJ1-1; D gene uncertain. Trimming pared 8 bases from V and 4 bases from J, leaving 17 bases between. Germline assignment: CDR1 ENHRY and CDR2 SYGVKD. The CDR3 spans 14 residues. The CDR3 nucleotides read TGTGCCATCCGGGTAGGTCCGGAGGGCACTGAAGCTTTCTTT. The encoded protein is CAIRVGPEGTEAFF.

The chain employs TRBV29-1 and TRBJ1-2; 9 nucleotides align to TRBD1. Germline-derived CDR1 and CDR2 are SQVTM and ANQGSEA. With 6 bases clipped from V and 8 bases from J, the junction kept 10 bases outside the gene matches. The CDR3 runs 13 residues. The CDR3 sequence: CSVLDRGSLGYTF. DNA of the CDR3: TGCAGCGTCCTGGACAGGGGATCGTTGGGCTACACCTTC.

V gene TRBV28 combines with J gene TRBJ1-1; perhaps TRBD1 as D (6 bases). The CDR3 contains 15 residues. CDR1 and CDR2 (germline): MDHEN, SYDVKM. Trimming shortened V by 6 bases and J by 8 bases, and 22 bases separated the two germline ends. The CDR3 protein is CASRPPDSGGREAFF. The CDR3 region has the DNA TGTGCCAGCAGACCTCCGGACAGCGGGGGCCGGGAAGCTTTCTTT.

This sequence joins TRBV7-9 and TRBJ2-1, with a tentative D call TRBD2 (5 bases). Germline V lookup: CDR1 SEHNR, CDR2 FQNEAQ (reference sequence). The CDR3 has 16 residues. V was trimmed by 1 base and J by 3 bases, leaving 13 bases between them. CDR3 loop: CASSLVGGYGYNEQFF. The DNA of the CDR3 is TGTGCCAGCAGCTTAGTAGGCGGGTATGGCTACAATGAGCAGTTCTTC.

The chain joins TRBV28 to TRBJ1-1, with 8 bases fitting TRBD1. The length of the CDR3 is 12 residues. Trimming at V came to 4 bases and at J to 7 bases, leaving 2 bases not matched to a gene. In germline, CDR1 is MDHEN, CDR2 SYDVKM. CDR3 coding DNA: TGTGCCAGCAGTTCCGACAGGGGTGAAGCTTTCTTT. Amino acid sequence: CASSSDRGEAFF.

The V gene is TRBV7-9, the J gene TRBJ1-3; D ambiguous. V gave up 1 base and J gave up 1 base, with 8 bases separating them. Germline V gene sequence: CDR1 SEHNR, CDR2 FQNEAQ (reference sequence). The CDR3 has 15 amino acids. This chain's CDR3 is CASSLGGRSGNTIYF. The CDR3 nucleotides read TGTGCCAGCAGCTTAGGTGGGAGATCTGGAAACACCATATATTTT.

The chain has TRBV6-5 and TRBJ1-2; D might be TRBD1 (6 bases). The CDR3 consists of 14 residues. Germline CDR1 is MNHEY and CDR2 is SVGAGI. Trimming shortened V by 6 bases and J by 7 bases, and 18 bases separated the two germline ends. CDR3 sequence: CASSRLRGWAGYTF. CDR3 in DNA: TGTGCCAGCAGCAGATTAAGGGGGTGGGCTGGCTACACCTTC.

The rearrangement joins TRBV18 to TRBJ1-1; D unresolved. Germline CDR1 reads KGHSH; CDR2 reads LQKENI. Trimming took 4 bases from V and 3 from J, leaving 15 bases between them. This CDR3 has 15 residues. CDR3 amino acids: CASSRTVSMDTEAFF. DNA for the CDR3: TGTGCCAGCTCACGTACGGTCTCTATGGACACTGAAGCTTTCTTT.

The chain employs TRBV6-2 or TRBV6-3 and TRBJ2-5; possibly TRBD2 for D (6 bases). The CDR3 is 14 amino acids. The germline V gene has CDR1 MNHEY and CDR2 SVGEGT. Trimming took 3 bases from V and 4 from J, leaving 12 bases between them. The CDR3: CASSYDSRGETQYF. The DNA for the CDR3 is TGTGCCAGCAGTTATGACTCGCGGGGAGAGACCCAGTACTTC.

This clone occurred many times. The chain has TRBV3-1 (or the pseudogene TRBV3-2) and TRBJ2-3, with 10 bases fitting TRBD2. This CDR3 is built from 21 residues. Per the germline V gene, CDR1 is LGHDT and CDR2 is YNNKEL (reference sequence). Losses at the gene ends were 4 bases for V and 1 base for J; bases not matched to a gene: 20. This CDR3 is CASSPPVGKSGRVMGTDTQYF. CDR3 coding DNA: TGTGCCAGCAGCCCCCCCGTAGGAAAAAGCGGGAGGGTGATGGGCACAGATACGCAGTATTTT.

This chain connects TRBV29-1 to TRBJ1-3; tentative D call: TRBD1 (5 bases). Trimming removed 1 base at V and 2 bases at J, with 6 bases between. Looked up from germline, CDR1 is SQVTM and CDR2 is ANQGSEA. CDR3 size: 13 residues. The DNA of the CDR3 is TGCAGCGTTGAAGCAGGGCCTGGAAACACCATATATTTT. This translates into CSVEAGPGNTIYF.

The V gene is TRBV7-2, the J gene TRBJ1-4; no reliable D call. The CDR3 is 15 amino acids. V was pared by 3 bases and J by 2 bases, with 10 bases between. Germline CDR1 reads SGHTA; CDR2 reads FQGNSA. Written as DNA, the CDR3 is TGTGCCAGCAGCTTCTCCGGACTGACTAATGAAAAACTGTTTTTT. Protein sequence: CASSFSGLTNEKLFF.

The chain links TRBV5-5 to TRBJ1-2; D gene unclear. Trimming cost V 0 bases and J 1 base, with 10 bases left between them. Germline CDR1 reads SGHKS; CDR2 reads YYEKEE (reference sequence). The CDR3 covers 15 residues. CDR3 coding DNA: TGTGCCAGCAGCTTGGTCGGCGAGGGTAACTATGGCTACACCTTC. This gives the protein CASSLVGEGNYGYTF.

The gene calls are TRBV6-6 and TRBJ1-4; D not certain. With 6 bases removed from V and 0 bases from J, the gap between germline ends came to 8 bases. Looked up from germline, CDR1 is MNHNY and CDR2 is SVGAGI (reference sequence). This CDR3 comprises 14 residues. For the CDR3, the DNA is TGTGCCAGCAGCCAGACAACAACTAATGAAAAACTGTTTTTT. This sequence encodes CASSQTTTNEKLFF.